This T cell receptor (beta chain) appears in the sequencing data of a study of regulatory T cells in long-lasting Graves disease. Time point: persistent/refractory GD, antithyroid drugs over 5 years with positive TRAb. The TCR library was made from RNA that had been extracted from PBMCs in TRIzol. An endocrinology department in Xi'an, China, recruited the patients. Blood from the periphery, about 9 milliliters in all, was drawn into EDTA tubes. Researchers made TCR beta libraries by using iRepertoire HTBI primers and running Arm-PCR on CDR3 regions. TCRdb re-called the multiplex PCR reads with MiXCR, one entry per CDR3 protein. The top ten hold around 42% of the sample, which has hundreds of thousands of distinct CDR3 sequences, around 30% seen once. The germline V gene has CDR1 MNHEY and CDR2 SMNVEV (reference sequence). The CDR3 sequence is 14 residues long. V lost 3 bases and J lost 0, with 9 bases in between.

This sequence was found in a female donor with Graves disease. This chain links TRBV27 with TRBJ2-7, with D uncertain. The sample was peripheral blood mononuclear cells (PBMCs), taken when the disease was refractory, from a patient treated with antithyroid drugs. CDR3 loop: CASSFARSSYEQYF. As DNA, the CDR3 is TGTGCCAGCAGTTTCGCCCGGAGCTCCTACGAGCAGTACTTC.